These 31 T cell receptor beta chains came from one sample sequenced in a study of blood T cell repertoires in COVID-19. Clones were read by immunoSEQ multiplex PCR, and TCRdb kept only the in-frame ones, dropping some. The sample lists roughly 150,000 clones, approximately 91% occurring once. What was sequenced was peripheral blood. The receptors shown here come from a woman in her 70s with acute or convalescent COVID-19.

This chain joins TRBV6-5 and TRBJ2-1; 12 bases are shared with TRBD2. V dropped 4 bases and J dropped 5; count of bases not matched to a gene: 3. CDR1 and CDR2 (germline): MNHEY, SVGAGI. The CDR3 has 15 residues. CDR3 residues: CASSFGLAGNNEQFF. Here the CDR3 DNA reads TGTGCCAGCAGTTTCGGACTAGCGGGGAACAATGAGCAGTTCTTC.

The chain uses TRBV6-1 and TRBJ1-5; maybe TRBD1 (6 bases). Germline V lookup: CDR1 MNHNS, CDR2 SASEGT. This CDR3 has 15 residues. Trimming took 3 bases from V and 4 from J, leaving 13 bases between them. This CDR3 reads CASSEYGTRNQPQHF. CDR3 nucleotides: TGTGCCAGCAGTGAGTACGGGACAAGAAATCAGCCCCAGCATTTT.

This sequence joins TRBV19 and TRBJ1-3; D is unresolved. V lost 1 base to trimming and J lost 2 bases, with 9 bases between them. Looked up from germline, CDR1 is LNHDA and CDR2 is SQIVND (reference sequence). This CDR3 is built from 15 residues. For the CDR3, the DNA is TGTGCCAGTAGTATAGGGCCAGAACCTGGAAACACCATATATTTT. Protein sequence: CASSIGPEPGNTIYF.

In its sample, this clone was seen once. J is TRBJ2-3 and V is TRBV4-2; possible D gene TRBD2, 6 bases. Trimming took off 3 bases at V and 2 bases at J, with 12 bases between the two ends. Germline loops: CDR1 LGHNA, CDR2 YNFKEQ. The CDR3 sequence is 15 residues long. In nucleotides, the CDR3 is TGTGCCAGCAGCCAGGGGGGTGTGAACACAGATACGCAGTATTTT. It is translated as CASSQGGVNTDTQYF.

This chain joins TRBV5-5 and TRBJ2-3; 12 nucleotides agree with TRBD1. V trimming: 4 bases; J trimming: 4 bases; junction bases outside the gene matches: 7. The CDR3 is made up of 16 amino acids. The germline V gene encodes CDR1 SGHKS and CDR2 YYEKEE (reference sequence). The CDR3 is CASSTGTGGVADTQYF. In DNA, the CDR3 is TGTGCCAGCAGCACGGGGACAGGGGGCGTAGCAGATACGCAGTATTTT.

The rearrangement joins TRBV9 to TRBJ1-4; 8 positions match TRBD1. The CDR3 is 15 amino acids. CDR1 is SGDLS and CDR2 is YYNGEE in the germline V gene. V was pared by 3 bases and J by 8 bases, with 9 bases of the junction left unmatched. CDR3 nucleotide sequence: TGTGCCAGCAGCGCCCAGGACAGGGTAGGGGAAAAACTGTTTTTT. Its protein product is CASSAQDRVGEKLFF.

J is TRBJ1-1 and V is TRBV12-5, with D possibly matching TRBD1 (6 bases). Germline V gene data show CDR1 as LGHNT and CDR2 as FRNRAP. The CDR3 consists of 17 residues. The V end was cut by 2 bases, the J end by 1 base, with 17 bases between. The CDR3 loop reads CASGLPGGGLGNTEAFF. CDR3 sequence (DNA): TGTGCTAGTGGTTTGCCCGGGGGGGGGCTCGGGAACACTGAAGCTTTCTTT.

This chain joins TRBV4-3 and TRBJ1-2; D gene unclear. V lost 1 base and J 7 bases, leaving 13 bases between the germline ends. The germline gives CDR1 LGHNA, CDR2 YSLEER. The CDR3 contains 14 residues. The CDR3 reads CASSQVAGWGGYTF. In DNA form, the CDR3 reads TGCGCCAGCAGCCAAGTTGCGGGGTGGGGTGGCTACACCTTC.

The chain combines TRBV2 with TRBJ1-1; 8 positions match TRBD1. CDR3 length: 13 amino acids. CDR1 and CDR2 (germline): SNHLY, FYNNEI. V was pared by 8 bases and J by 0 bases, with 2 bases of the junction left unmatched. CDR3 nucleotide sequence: TGTGCCAGCGAGACAGGGGTGAACACTGAAGCTTTCTTT. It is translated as CASETGVNTEAFF.

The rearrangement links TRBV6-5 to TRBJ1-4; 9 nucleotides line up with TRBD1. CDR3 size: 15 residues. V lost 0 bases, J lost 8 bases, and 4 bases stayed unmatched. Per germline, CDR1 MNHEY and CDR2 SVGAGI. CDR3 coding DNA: TGTGCCAGCAGTTACTCGGGGACAGGGCGCGAAAAACTGTTTTTT. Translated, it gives CASSYSGTGREKLFF.

CDR3 DNA sequence: TGCAGTGCTAGTCCCTTCAACACTGAAGCTTTCTTT. It translates to CSASPFNTEAFF. The V and J genes are TRBV20-1 and TRBJ1-1; D ambiguous. Trimming stripped 3 bases from V and 2 bases from J, with 7 bases between. The length of the CDR3 is 12 residues. Germline CDR1 reads DFQATT; CDR2 reads SNEGSKA (reference sequence).

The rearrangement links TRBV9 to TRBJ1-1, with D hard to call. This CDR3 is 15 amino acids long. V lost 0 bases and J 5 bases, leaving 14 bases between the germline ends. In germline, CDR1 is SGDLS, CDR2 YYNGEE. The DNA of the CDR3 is TGTGCCAGCAGCGTAGAGGAGGGAGTGAGGACTGAAGCTTTCTTT. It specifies CASSVEEGVRTEAFF.

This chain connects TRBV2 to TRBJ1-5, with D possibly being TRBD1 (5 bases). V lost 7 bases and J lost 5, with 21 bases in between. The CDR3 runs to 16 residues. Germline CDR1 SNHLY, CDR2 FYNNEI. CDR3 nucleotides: TGTGCCAGCACCAGAAGTGGAAGGGGTCCCGATCAGCCCCAGCATTTT. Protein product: CASTRSGRGPDQPQHF. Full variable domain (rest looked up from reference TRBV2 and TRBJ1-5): EPEVTQTPSHQVTQMGQEVILRCVPISNHLYFYWYRQILGQKVEFLVSFYNNEISEKSEIFDDQFSVERPDGSNFTLKIRSTKLEDSAMYFCASTRSGRGPDQPQHFGDGTRLSIL.

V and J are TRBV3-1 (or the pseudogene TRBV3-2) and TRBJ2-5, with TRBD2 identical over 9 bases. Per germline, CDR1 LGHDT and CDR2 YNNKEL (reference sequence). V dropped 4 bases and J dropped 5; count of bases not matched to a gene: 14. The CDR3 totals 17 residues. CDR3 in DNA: TGTGCCAGCAGCCCCAGATACGCGGGGGGGCCTCGGGAGACCCAGTACTTC. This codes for CASSPRYAGGPRETQYF.

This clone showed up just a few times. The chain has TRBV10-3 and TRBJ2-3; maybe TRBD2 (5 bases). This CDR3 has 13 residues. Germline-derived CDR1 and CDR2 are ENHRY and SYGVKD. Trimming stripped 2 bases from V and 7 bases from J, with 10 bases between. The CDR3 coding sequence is TGTGCCATCAGTGAGACTAGTAAAAATACGCAGTATTTT. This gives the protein CAISETSKNTQYF.

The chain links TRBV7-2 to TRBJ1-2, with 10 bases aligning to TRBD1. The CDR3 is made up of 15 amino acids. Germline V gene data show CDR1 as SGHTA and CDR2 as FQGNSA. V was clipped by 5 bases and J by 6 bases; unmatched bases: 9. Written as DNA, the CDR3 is TGTGCCAGCAGCCCCCCGAGACAGGGGGCGGATGGCTACACCTTC. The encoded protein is CASSPPRQGADGYTF.

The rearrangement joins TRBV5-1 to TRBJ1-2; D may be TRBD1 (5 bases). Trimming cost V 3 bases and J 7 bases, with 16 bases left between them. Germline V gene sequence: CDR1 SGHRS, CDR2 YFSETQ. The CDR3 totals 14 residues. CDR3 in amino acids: CASSWFGGEIGYTF. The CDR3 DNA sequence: TGCGCCAGCAGCTGGTTCGGGGGAGAGATTGGCTACACCTTC.

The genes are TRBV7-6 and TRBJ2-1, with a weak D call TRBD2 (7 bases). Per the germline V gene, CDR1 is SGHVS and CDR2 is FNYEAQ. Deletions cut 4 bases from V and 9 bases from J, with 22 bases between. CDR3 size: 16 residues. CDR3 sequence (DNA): TGTGCCAGCAGCTCCAACTATCGGGGGGCGCATGGTGAGCAGTTCTTC. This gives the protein CASSSNYRGAHGEQFF. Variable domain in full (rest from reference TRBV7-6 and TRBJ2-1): GAGVSQSPRYKVTKRGQDVALRCDPISGHVSLYWYRQALGQGPEFLTYFNYEAQQDKSGLPNDRFSAERPEGSISTLTIQRTEQRDSAMYRCASSSNYRGAHGEQFFGPGTRLTVL.

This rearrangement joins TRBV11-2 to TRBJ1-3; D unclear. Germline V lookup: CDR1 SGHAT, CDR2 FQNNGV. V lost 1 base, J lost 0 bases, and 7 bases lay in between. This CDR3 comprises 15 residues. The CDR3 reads CASSLVRDSGNTIYF. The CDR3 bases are TGTGCCAGCAGCTTAGTGAGAGACTCTGGAAACACCATATATTTT.

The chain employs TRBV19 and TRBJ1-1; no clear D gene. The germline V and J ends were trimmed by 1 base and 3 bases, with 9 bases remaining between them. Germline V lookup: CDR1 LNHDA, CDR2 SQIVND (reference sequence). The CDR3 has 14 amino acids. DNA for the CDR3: TGTGCCAGTAGTATAGCCACAGCCTACACTGAAGCTTTCTTT. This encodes CASSIATAYTEAFF.

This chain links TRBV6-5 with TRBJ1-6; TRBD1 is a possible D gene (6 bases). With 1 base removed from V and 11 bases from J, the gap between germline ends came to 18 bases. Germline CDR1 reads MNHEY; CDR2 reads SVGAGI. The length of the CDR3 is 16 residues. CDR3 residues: CASSYYGTSKGAPLHF. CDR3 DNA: TGTGCCAGCAGTTACTATGGGACATCTAAAGGGGCACCCCTCCACTTT.

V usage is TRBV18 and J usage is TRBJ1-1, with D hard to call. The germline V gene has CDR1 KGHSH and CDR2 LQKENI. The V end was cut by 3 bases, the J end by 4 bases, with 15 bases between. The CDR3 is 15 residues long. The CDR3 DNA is TGTGCCAGCTCACCGGAAAGCGGTTTCGGCACTGAAGCTTTCTTT. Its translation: CASSPESGFGTEAFF.

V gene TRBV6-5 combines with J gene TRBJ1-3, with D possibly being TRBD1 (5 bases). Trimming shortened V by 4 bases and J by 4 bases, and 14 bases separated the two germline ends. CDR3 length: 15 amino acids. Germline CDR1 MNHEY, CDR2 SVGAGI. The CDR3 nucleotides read TGTGCCAGCAGTTCTCTCGGGGGGTCCGGAAACACCATATATTTT. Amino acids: CASSSLGGSGNTIYF.

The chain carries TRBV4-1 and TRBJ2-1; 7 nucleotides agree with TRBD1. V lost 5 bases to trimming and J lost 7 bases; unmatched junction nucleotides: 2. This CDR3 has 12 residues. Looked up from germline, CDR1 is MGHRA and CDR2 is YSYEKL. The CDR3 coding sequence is TGCGCCAGCAGCTACAGGGGAAATGAGCAGTTCTTC. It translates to CASSYRGNEQFF.

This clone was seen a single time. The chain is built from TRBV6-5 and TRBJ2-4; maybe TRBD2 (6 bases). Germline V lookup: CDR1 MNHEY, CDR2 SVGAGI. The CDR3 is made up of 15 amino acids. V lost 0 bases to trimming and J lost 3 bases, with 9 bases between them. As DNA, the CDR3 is TGTGCCAGCAGTTACTCGGAGGGAGGCAAAAACATTCAGTACTTC. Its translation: CASSYSEGGKNIQYF.

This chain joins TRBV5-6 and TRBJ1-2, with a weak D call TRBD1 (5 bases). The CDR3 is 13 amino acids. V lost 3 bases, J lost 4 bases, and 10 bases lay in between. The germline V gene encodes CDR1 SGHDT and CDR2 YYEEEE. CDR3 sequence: CASSSGLGYGYTF. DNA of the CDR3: TGTGCCAGCAGCTCAGGGTTGGGCTATGGCTACACCTTC.

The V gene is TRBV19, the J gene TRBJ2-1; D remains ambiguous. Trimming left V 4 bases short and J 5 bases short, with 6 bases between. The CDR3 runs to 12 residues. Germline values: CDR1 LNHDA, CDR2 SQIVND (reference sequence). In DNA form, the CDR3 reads TGTGCCAGTAGTAGAGGCCACAATGAGCAGTTCTTC. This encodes CASSRGHNEQFF.

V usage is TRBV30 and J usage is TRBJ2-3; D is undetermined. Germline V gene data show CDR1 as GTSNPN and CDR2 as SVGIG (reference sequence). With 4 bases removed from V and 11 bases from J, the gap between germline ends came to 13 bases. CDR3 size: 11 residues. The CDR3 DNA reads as TGTGCCTGGACCCTCGGGTTAGGGCAGTATTTT. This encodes CAWTLGLGQYF.

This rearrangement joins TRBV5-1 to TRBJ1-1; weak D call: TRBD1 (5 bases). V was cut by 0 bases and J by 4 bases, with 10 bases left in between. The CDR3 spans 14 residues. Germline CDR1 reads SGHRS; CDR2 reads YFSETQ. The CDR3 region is CASSLGQGSTEAFF. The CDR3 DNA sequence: TGCGCCAGCAGCTTGGGGCAGGGCTCCACTGAAGCTTTCTTT.

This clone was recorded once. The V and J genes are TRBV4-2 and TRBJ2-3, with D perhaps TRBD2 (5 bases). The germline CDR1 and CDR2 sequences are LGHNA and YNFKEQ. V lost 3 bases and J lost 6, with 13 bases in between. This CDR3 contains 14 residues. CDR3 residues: CASSQPEGGDTQYF. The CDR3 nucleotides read TGTGCCAGCAGCCAGCCCGAGGGCGGGGATACGCAGTATTTT.

CDR3 in amino acids: CASRPGVGNNSPLHF. CDR3 nucleotide sequence: TGTGCCAGCAGGCCAGGGGTTGGCAATAATTCACCCCTCCACTTT. The rearrangement links TRBV2 to TRBJ1-6, with D possibly TRBD1 on 6 matching bases. V was clipped by 6 bases and J by 5 bases, with 14 bases between them. The germline V gene has CDR1 SNHLY and CDR2 FYNNEI. This CDR3 spans 15 amino acids.